This T cell receptor beta chain was obtained from a study of cytomegalovirus exposure and HLA in healthy donors. Turning to the study itself: Researchers found that about four fifths of 398 genotyped donors fell within the Caucasian-associated ancestry cluster. Points from the study as a whole: TCR association rates varied by HLA locus in a later analysis, with DRB1 highest and HLA-C lowest. Some V segments, including TRBV6-2 and TRBV6-3, were excluded as indistinguishable. Reports indicated that the classifier achieved high specificity and sensitivity in diagnosing cytomegalovirus status.

Points on this clone: The antigen is unknown.

Primers for the PCR totalled 60 Vbeta and 13 Jbeta. Sequencing used immunoSEQ multiplex PCR; TCRdb keeps in-frame clones, though not all of them. This table lists tens of thousands of clones. Per germline, CDR1 ENHRY and CDR2 SYGVKD. The CDR3 contains 15 residues. V was shortened by 3 bases and J by 3 bases, with 15 bases between the two germline ends. The sequencing sample was made of PBMCs. The receptor's source is a woman aged 60-75 years in good health and CMV-seronegative. The genes are TRBV10-3 and TRBJ2-7, with D perhaps TRBD1 (7 bases). The CDR3 reads CAISDFQGGLYEQYF. The CDR3 region has the DNA TGTGCCATCAGTGACTTCCAGGGGGGCCTCTACGAGCAGTACTTC.